This TCR beta chain was identified in a study of graft-versus-host responses after intestinal transplantation. Study overall: All recipients were given anti-thymocyte globulin induction, and tacrolimus and steroids were then administered for 3 to 4 years. General observations from the study: High graft-versus-host to host-versus-graft clonal ratios were found in allografts of patients who had graft-donor T cell macrochimerism.

Remarks on this clone: Its matching antigen is unknown.

TCRdb keeps only in-frame clones here, not all; method: immunoSEQ multiplex PCR. Here the sample spans tens of thousands of clones, just under 95% being singletons. Trimming took off 2 bases at V and 3 bases at J, with 11 bases between the two ends. CDR1 and CDR2 (germline): MNHEY, SMNVEV (reference sequence). The CDR3 is made up of 14 amino acids. The rearrangement joins TRBV27 to TRBJ2-7; a possible D gene is TRBD1 (6 bases). Specimen: unstimulated CD8+ T cells sorted from spleen or lymph node cells, collected before intestinal transplant. This receptor was taken from a human donor who received an intestinal transplant. The CDR3: CASSLRQEYYEQYF. In nucleotides, the CDR3 is TGTGCCAGCAGTTTACGACAGGAGTACTACGAGCAGTACTTC.